This entry lists 10 T cell receptor beta chains sequenced from one sample in a study of shared clonotypes between healthy human individuals. Profiling relied on immunoSEQ multiplex PCR, and the TCRdb table lists in-frame clones only, not all of them. The sample has about 490,000 clones; around 78% are singletons. The specimen sequenced was PBMCs. Every receptor here comes from a woman in her thirties or forties in good health. Some clones in this sample may be carry-over from other donors' samples.

The gene calls are TRBV7-9 and TRBJ2-1; 7 positions match TRBD2. With 3 bases clipped from V and 6 bases from J, the junction kept 8 bases outside the gene matches. The CDR3 consists of 15 residues. CDR1 and CDR2 (germline): SEHNR, FQNEAQ (reference sequence). In DNA, the CDR3 is TGTGCCAGCAGCTTTGGCGGGAGCGCCTGCAATGAGCAGTTCTTC. Translation gives CASSFGGSACNEQFF.

This clone was found once. This chain uses TRBV5-4 with TRBJ2-3, with no clear D. The length of the CDR3 is 14 residues. Deletions cut 5 bases from V and 0 bases from J, with 10 bases between. Germline V gene sequence: CDR1 SGHNT, CDR2 YYREEE (reference sequence). Here the CDR3 reads CASRGTTSTDTQYF. In DNA, the CDR3 is TGTGCCAGCAGAGGCACAACAAGCACAGATACGCAGTATTTT.

The chain carries TRBV15 and TRBJ2-3; D could derive from TRBD1 or TRBD2 (6 bases each). The germline gives CDR1 LNHNV, CDR2 YYDKDF (reference sequence). The CDR3 has 15 amino acids. V lost 0 bases, J lost 2 bases, and 9 bases lay in between. CDR3 DNA: TGTGCCACCAGCAGAGATCGGGGGCTCACAGATACGCAGTATTTT. This gives the protein CATSRDRGLTDTQYF.

The count of this clone is one. This chain links TRBV5-1 with TRBJ2-5; 10 bases line up with TRBD1. CDR1 and CDR2 (germline): SGHRS, YFSETQ. J was trimmed by 5 bases and V by 4 bases; bases with no gene match: 2. The CDR3 is 13 amino acids. The chain's CDR3 is CASSMGQGETQYF. In DNA form, the CDR3 reads TGCGCCAGCAGCATGGGACAGGGGGAGACCCAGTACTTC.

The chain links TRBV29-1 to TRBJ1-4; the D gene is possibly TRBD1 (6 bases). Germline CDR1 is SQVTM and CDR2 is ANQGSEA. Trimming cost V 4 bases and J 8 bases, with 14 bases left between them. CDR3 length: 13 residues. In DNA, the CDR3 is TGCAGCGTTGGGCCGGGACACCAAGAAAAACTGTTTTTT. Encoded protein: CSVGPGHQEKLFF.

Note on this clone: This sample also contains other DNA sequences that code for the same CDR3. This chain uses TRBV29-1 with TRBJ2-7; D unclear. Deletions cut 6 bases from V and 2 bases from J, with 14 bases between. The CDR3 has 13 amino acids. Germline V lookup: CDR1 SQVTM, CDR2 ANQGSEA. CDR3 protein: CSVAPSTAYEQYF. CDR3 DNA: TGCAGCGTGGCTCCATCCACGGCCTACGAGCAGTACTTC.

On this clone itself: This could be a read error, since a much larger clone is one nucleotide away. The V call is TRBV6-1, the J call TRBJ1-2; a possible D gene is TRBD1 (5 bases). V lost 8 bases and J lost 5, with 21 bases in between. Germline lookup yields CDR1 MNHNS and CDR2 SASEGT. The CDR3 has 15 amino acids. The chain's CDR3 is CASGVADGHQYGYTF. The CDR3 coding sequence is TGTGCCAGCGGCGTAGCGGACGGACATCAATATGGCTACACCTTC.

V is TRBV29-1 and J is TRBJ1-4; a possible D gene is TRBD1 (5 bases). Germline V CDR1 and CDR2: SQVTM, ANQGSEA. The V end lost 5 bases, the J end lost 0 bases, and 10 bases lay between the germline ends. This CDR3 is built from 14 residues. The CDR3 DNA reads TGCAGCGTTAGTGGGACTGCAACTAATGAAAAACTGTTTTTT. It specifies CSVSGTATNEKLFF.

The chain links TRBV15 to TRBJ2-7, with D maybe TRBD2 (5 bases). V lost 5 bases, J lost 0 bases, and 14 bases lay in between. Germline CDR1 reads LNHNV; CDR2 reads YYDKDF (reference sequence). The CDR3 is made up of 15 amino acids. The CDR3 DNA reads TGTGCCACCAGCGGTCGAGGGCTCCGCTCCTACGAGCAGTACTTC. Translating gives CATSGRGLRSYEQYF.

The V gene is TRBV7-9, the J gene TRBJ2-7; the match to TRBD2 covers 9 bases. The CDR3 contains 18 residues. The junction had 11 bases not matched to a gene; V was cut back by 2 bases and J by 0 bases. Per germline, CDR1 SEHNR and CDR2 FQNEAQ (reference sequence). The chain's CDR3 is CASSLKDRSGGPSYEQYF. In nucleotides, the CDR3 is TGTGCCAGCAGCTTAAAAGACCGTAGCGGGGGACCCTCCTACGAGCAGTACTTC.